The 22 T cell receptor beta chains below all came from one sample that was sequenced in a study of cytomegalovirus exposure and HLA in healthy donors. TCRdb's table, derived via immunoSEQ multiplex PCR, lists solely in-frame clones and lacks some. Of tens of thousands of clones detected, roughly nine tenths appear once; the ten largest clones hold around 2%. What was sequenced was PBMCs. The receptors were gathered from a woman aged 30 to 39 in good health and CMV-seronegative.

CDR3 in DNA: TGTGCCAGCAGTGACCCCTTTTGGGCGGGATACGAGCAGTACTTC. The encoded protein is CASSDPFWAGYEQYF. The chain joins TRBV6-1 to TRBJ2-7, with a possible D match to TRBD2 (6 bases). The CDR3 consists of 15 residues. CDR1 and CDR2 from the germline V gene are MNHNS and SASEGT. V dropped 3 bases and J dropped 4 bases, with 16 bases sitting between them.

The J gene is TRBJ1-2, the V gene TRBV27; TRBD1 agrees at 7 bases. CDR3 length equals 14 residues. The germline V gene encodes CDR1 MNHEY and CDR2 SMNVEV (reference sequence). V lost 5 bases and J lost 4; bases outside the gene matches: 7. CDR3 protein: CASSPQTGLYGYTF. The CDR3 nucleotides read TGTGCCAGCAGTCCACAGACAGGGCTCTATGGCTACACCTTC.

The sample holds one count of this clone. The chain is built from TRBV5-4 and TRBJ2-1; TRBD1 might be the D (6 bases). Germline V gene sequence: CDR1 SGHNT, CDR2 YYREEE (reference sequence). The CDR3 loop spans 13 amino acids. V was pared by 4 bases and J by 9 bases, with 14 bases between. Written as DNA, the CDR3 is TGTGCCAGCAGCCCTCCAACAGGGTTTGAGCAGTTCTTC. It encodes CASSPPTGFEQFF.

The chain joins TRBV19 to TRBJ2-4; maybe TRBD1 (5 bases). Germline-derived CDR1 and CDR2 are LNHDA and SQIVND (reference sequence). The V end was cut by 2 bases, the J end by 3 bases, with 11 bases between. CDR3 length: 15 residues. The CDR3 DNA follows: TGTGCCAGTAGTATACCCAGGGTTGGCAAAAACATTCAGTACTTC. Amino acid sequence: CASSIPRVGKNIQYF.

V and J are TRBV7-9 and TRBJ1-5; D uncertain. The CDR3 has 12 amino acids. Germline CDR1 and CDR2: SEHNR and FQNEAQ (reference sequence). V was clipped by 5 bases and J by 5 bases, with 7 bases between them. In nucleotides, the CDR3 is TGTGCCAGCAGCCGGGATGATCAGCCCCAGCATTTT. It yields the protein CASSRDDQPQHF.

This clone has just one count. The chain couples TRBV11-1 to TRBJ2-2, with TRBD2 identical over 11 bases. Looked up from germline, CDR1 is SGHAT and CDR2 is FQDESV (reference sequence). V trimming: 2 bases; J trimming: 2 bases; junction bases outside the gene matches: 7. This CDR3 region has 18 residues. This CDR3 reads CASSLTSGLAENTGELFF. CDR3 sequence (DNA): TGTGCCAGCAGCTTAACCTCGGGACTAGCGGAAAACACCGGGGAGCTGTTTTTT.

The V call is TRBV4-1, the J call TRBJ2-7, with 7 nucleotides matching TRBD2. J lost 1 base, V lost 3 bases, and 6 bases had no gene match. CDR3 size: 15 residues. Germline values: CDR1 MGHRA, CDR2 YSYEKL. CDR3 sequence: CASSQAPSGSYEQYF. The CDR3 bases are TGCGCCAGCAGCCAGGCCCCTAGCGGTTCCTACGAGCAGTACTTC.

This chain connects TRBV12-5 to TRBJ2-1; 9 bases are shared with TRBD2. Germline lookup yields CDR1 LGHNT and CDR2 FRNRAP. The CDR3 totals 16 residues. The trim removed 5 bases at V and 6 bases at J, leaving 11 bases unmatched. CDR3 nucleotide sequence: TGTGCTAGTGGTAGCCTTCCGGGACTAGCTTCCAATGAGCAGTTCTTC. This sequence encodes CASGSLPGLASNEQFF.

This rearrangement joins TRBV16 to TRBJ1-1; weak D call: TRBD1 (6 bases). Looked up from germline, CDR1 is KGHSY and CDR2 is FQNENV. There are 14 residues in the CDR3. The V end was cut by 2 bases, the J end by 0 bases, with 7 bases between. In DNA form, the CDR3 reads TGTGCCAGCAGCCAACAGGGGTTGAACACTGAAGCTTTCTTT. This translates into CASSQQGLNTEAFF.

The chain recombines TRBV10-3 with TRBJ2-1; the D gene is possibly TRBD1 (5 bases). Deletions cut 7 bases from V and 7 bases from J, with 14 bases between. The CDR3 length is 13 residues. Germline V lookup: CDR1 ENHRY, CDR2 SYGVKD. CDR3 bases: TGTGCCATCAAAATTCAGGGTAGGAATGAGCAGTTCTTC. Its protein is CAIKIQGRNEQFF.

This sequence joins TRBV5-4 and TRBJ1-2, with 8 nucleotides matching TRBD1. This CDR3 has 13 amino acids. V dropped 2 bases and J dropped 7; count of bases not matched to a gene: 4. Per the germline V gene, CDR1 is SGHNT and CDR2 is YYREEE (reference sequence). The CDR3 protein is CASSFTGGSGYTF. CDR3 coding DNA: TGTGCCAGCAGCTTTACAGGGGGTAGTGGCTACACCTTC.

The count of this clone is one. The chain is built from TRBV6-1 and TRBJ1-5, with D tentatively TRBD1 (6 bases). CDR3 size: 14 residues. Germline V gene sequence: CDR1 MNHNS, CDR2 SASEGT. V lost 3 bases and J 7 bases, leaving 13 bases between the germline ends. The CDR3 region is CASSDTGMRQPQHF. The CDR3 DNA reads TGTGCCAGCAGTGATACAGGGATGAGGCAGCCCCAGCATTTT.

The chain employs TRBV27 and TRBJ1-2; unclear D gene. The germline CDR1 and CDR2 sequences are MNHEY and SMNVEV (reference sequence). The CDR3 is 17 residues long. Deletions cut 7 bases from V and 5 bases from J, with 26 bases between. Here the CDR3 DNA reads TGTGCCAGCACCACCCTCGAGACATCTTCTCTGTTTTATGGCTACACCTTC. Translation: CASTTLETSSLFYGYTF.

V and J are TRBV6-5 and TRBJ2-7; D unresolved. Germline values: CDR1 MNHEY, CDR2 SVGAGI. CDR3 length: 12 residues. V was trimmed by 8 bases and J by 2 bases, leaving 10 bases between them. This CDR3 is CASGQSPYEQYF. DNA for the CDR3: TGTGCCAGCGGCCAATCCCCCTACGAGCAGTACTTC.

The V and J genes are TRBV28 and TRBJ2-5, with D possibly matching TRBD2 (7 bases). Trimming stripped 7 bases from V and 5 bases from J, with 26 bases between. CDR1 and CDR2 (germline): MDHEN, SYDVKM. This CDR3 region has 17 residues. In DNA, the CDR3 is TGTGCCAGCACCGAACCATGGGACTCTGGGAGGGGGGAGACCCAGTACTTC. Translating gives CASTEPWDSGRGETQYF.

J is TRBJ2-7 and V is TRBV5-1; TRBD2 matches at 9 bases. The trim removed 4 bases at V and 5 bases at J, leaving 19 bases unmatched. The CDR3 has 18 residues. Germline-derived CDR1 and CDR2 are SGHRS and YFSETQ. The CDR3 DNA is TGCGCCAGCAGCCCCGGGTGGGCTAGCGGGGAGATGGGGAACGAGCAGTACTTC. Translating gives CASSPGWASGEMGNEQYF.

J is TRBJ1-4 and V is TRBV7-9; D is perhaps TRBD1 (6 bases). This CDR3 has 16 residues. Trimming stripped 4 bases from V and 7 bases from J, with 19 bases between. CDR1 and CDR2 from the germline V gene are SEHNR and FQNEAQ (reference sequence). The DNA for the CDR3 is TGTGCCAGCAGCTCCTATCTCGATCTAGGGGGTGAAAAACTGTTTTTT. As protein: CASSSYLDLGGEKLFF.

The chain couples TRBV12-2 to TRBJ1-5. TRBV12-2 represents a pseudogene. The CDR3 consists of 16 residues. The CDR3 here is CASRLRETYSNQPQHF. CDR3 in DNA: TGTGCAAGTCGCTTACGCGAGACTTATAGCAATCAGCCCCAGCATTTT.

The rearrangement uses TRBV29-1 and TRBJ2-3, with D tentatively TRBD2 (5 bases). The CDR3 contains 13 residues. Between the trimmed V and J ends, which lost 5 bases and 2 bases, there was a span of 11 bases. Per the germline V gene, CDR1 is SQVTM and CDR2 is ANQGSEA. The CDR3 loop reads CSVSLAPTDTQYF. The CDR3 DNA reads TGCAGCGTTAGCCTAGCCCCCACAGATACGCAGTATTTT.

V usage is TRBV4-1 and J usage is TRBJ2-2; TRBD2 matches 8 bases. CDR1 is MGHRA, CDR2 YSYEKL, per germline. The CDR3 totals 17 residues. J was trimmed by 7 bases and V by 2 bases; bases with no gene match: 12. The CDR3 region is CASSQRSGKPSRGELFF. CDR3 in DNA: TGCGCCAGCAGCCAACGTAGCGGGAAGCCCAGTCGCGGGGAGCTGTTTTTT.

V usage is TRBV15 and J usage is TRBJ1-5, with D unclear. The V end lost 3 bases, the J end lost 7 bases, and 16 bases lay between the germline ends. CDR1 LNHNV and CDR2 YYDKDF come from the germline V gene (reference sequence). The CDR3 runs 15 residues. The chain's CDR3 is CATSSSSGVQQPQHF. In nucleotides, the CDR3 is TGTGCCACCAGCAGTAGCTCGGGAGTACAACAGCCCCAGCATTTT.

Only a few counts were recorded for this clone. The chain combines TRBV15 with TRBJ2-5; TRBD2 aligns across 10 bases. V lost 3 bases, J lost 5 bases, and 12 bases stayed unmatched. The V gene's germline CDR1 is LNHNV and CDR2 YYDKDF (reference sequence). The CDR3 runs 17 residues. Written as DNA, the CDR3 is TGTGCCACCAGCAGCAACCCTCTAGCGGGAGTGGGGGAGACCCAGTACTTC. It yields the protein CATSSNPLAGVGETQYF.